This paragraph reports one TCR beta chain. Repertoires were generated with immunoSEQ multiplex PCR, while TCRdb's copy carries only in-frame clones and drops some. This table has 73,000 or so clones, about nine tenths appearing once. The sample is drawn from a study of OX40 agonist ivuxolimab in advanced cancers. The CDR3 is made up of 19 amino acids. Per germline, CDR1 SGHVS and CDR2 FQNEAQ. After removal of 4 bases from V and 6 bases from J, the junction contained 16 bases not matched to a gene. V usage is TRBV7-8 and J usage is TRBJ2-2, with TRBD2 matching over 11 bases. The sequence derives from an adult with an advanced solid tumor such as melanoma, head and neck, liver or kidney cancer. The sequencing used CD4+ or CD8+ T cells sorted from blood, collected in a trial of the OX40 agonist ivuxolimab. The CDR3 is CASSSRLAGSVRSAGELFF. The CDR3 DNA reads as TGTGCCAGCAGCTCCCGACTAGCGGGATCAGTTAGGTCTGCCGGGGAGCTGTTTTTT.